This TCR beta chain was observed in a study of blood T cell repertoires in COVID-19. Background on the study: The cDNA or gDNA used as material had been derived from T cells, B-cell-depleted T cells, or PBMCs.

The CDR3 is 13 amino acids. J was trimmed by 5 bases and V by 4 bases; bases with no gene match: 5. Germline CDR1 reads SEHNR; CDR2 reads FQNEAQ (reference sequence). Original processing notes: It was from reference gene primer amplification that nucleated cell counts were estimated. Some clones are missing from TCRdb's copy, which holds only in-frame ones; the method was immunoSEQ multiplex PCR. Clone size and V and J calls were adopted from that table, with D and trimming inferred from the DNA. The sample has 300,000 to 400,000 clones, 88% seen once. Living in 24 US areas, the participants were between roughly 18 and 89 years of age. All recovered Cohort 3 donors got two negative PCRs, got clearance, or saw symptom resolution. A single count supports this clone.

Sequencing was done on a sample of PBMCs or T cells enriched from blood (not recorded which). The rearrangement joins TRBV7-9 to TRBJ2-7; 7 bases map to TRBD2. This TCR came from a woman between 18 and 29 years old who had recovered from COVID-19. Here the CDR3 reads CASSSGGGDEQYF. CDR3 coding DNA: TGTGCCAGCAGCTCCGGGGGAGGGGACGAGCAGTACTTC.